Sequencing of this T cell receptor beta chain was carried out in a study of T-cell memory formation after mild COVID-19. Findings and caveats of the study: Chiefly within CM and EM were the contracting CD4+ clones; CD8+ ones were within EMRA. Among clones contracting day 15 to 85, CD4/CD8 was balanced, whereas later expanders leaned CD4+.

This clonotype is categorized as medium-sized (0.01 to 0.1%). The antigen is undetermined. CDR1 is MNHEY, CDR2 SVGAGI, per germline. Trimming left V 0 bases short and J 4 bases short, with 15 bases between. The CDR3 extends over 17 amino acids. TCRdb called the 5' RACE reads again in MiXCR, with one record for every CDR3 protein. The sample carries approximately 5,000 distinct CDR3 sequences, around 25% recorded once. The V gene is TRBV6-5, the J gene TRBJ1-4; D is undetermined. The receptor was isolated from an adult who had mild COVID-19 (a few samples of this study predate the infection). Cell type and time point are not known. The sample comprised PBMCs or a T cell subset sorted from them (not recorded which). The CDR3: CASSYSDEGRFNEKLFF. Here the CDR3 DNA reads TGTGCCAGCAGTTACTCGGATGAGGGCAGGTTTAATGAAAAACTGTTTTTT.